This TCR beta chain is drawn from a study of human T cells and chemical hapten exposure. The CDR3 extends over 18 amino acids. Germline V gives CDR1 KGHSH, CDR2 LQKENI. V was pared by 4 bases and J by 2 bases, with 10 bases of the junction left unmatched. In TCRdb, the RACE reads were re-called with MiXCR into one record per CDR3 protein. The sample holds some 82,000 distinct CDR3 sequences, more than 6.5% seen once. Indicated time point: patch test 2, 6 weeks after DPC sensitization. Noted treatment: therapeutic diphenylcyclopropenone sensitization with weekly scalp DPC. This specimen was whole blood, taken in connection with sensitization to the hapten diphenylcyclopropenone (DPC). The J gene is TRBJ2-5, the V gene TRBV18, with 13 bases fitting TRBD2. The sequence was collected from a woman in her 30s with alopecia areata. Some clones in this sample may be carry-over from other donors' samples. CDR3 residues: CASSLRTSGGEVQETQYF. The CDR3 coding sequence is TGTGCCAGCTCACTCCGGACTAGCGGGGGAGAGGTTCAAGAGACCCAGTACTTC. Looking up the rest from reference TRBV18 and TRBJ2-5 gives the full variable domain: NAGVMQNPRHLVRRRGQEARLRCSPMKGHSHVYWYRQLPEEGLKFMVYLQKENIIDESGMPKERFSAEFPKEGPSILRIQQVVRGDSAAYFCASSLRTSGGEVQETQYFGPGTRLLVL.